This T cell receptor (beta chain) derives from a study of technical replicates of blood from several donors. After removal of 5 bases from V and 1 base from J, the junction contained 10 bases not matched to a gene. Germline V CDR1 and CDR2: LNHDA, SQIVND (reference sequence). CDR3 length: 16 residues. Using immunoSEQ multiplex PCR, the repertoire was profiled, and TCRdb retains in-frame clones only, with some absent. Seen here are tens of thousands of clones, 85% to 95% observed once, and the top ten hold less than 0.35%. Sequencing was done on a sample of T cells isolated from PBMCs. The gene calls are TRBV19 and TRBJ2-5; TRBD2 agrees at 7 bases. This receptor was taken from a human donor in good health. CDR3 loop: CASSPHVGRGQETQYF. For the CDR3, the DNA is TGTGCCAGTAGTCCTCATGTAGGGAGGGGCCAAGAGACCCAGTACTTC.